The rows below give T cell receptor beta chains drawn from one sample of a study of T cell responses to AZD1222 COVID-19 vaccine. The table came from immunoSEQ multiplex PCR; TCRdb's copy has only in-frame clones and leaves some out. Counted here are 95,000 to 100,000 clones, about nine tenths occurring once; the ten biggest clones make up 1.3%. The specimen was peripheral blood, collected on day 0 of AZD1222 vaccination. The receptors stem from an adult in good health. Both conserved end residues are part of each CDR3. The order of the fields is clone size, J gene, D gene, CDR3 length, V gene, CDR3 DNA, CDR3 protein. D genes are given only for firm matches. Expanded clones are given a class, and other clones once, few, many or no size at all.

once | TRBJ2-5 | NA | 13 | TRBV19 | TGTGCCAGTAGGGCGAGGCAGGTTGGGACCCAGTACTTC | CASRARQVGTQYF
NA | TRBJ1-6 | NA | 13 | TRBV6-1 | TGTGCCAGCAGTGAAGGGGTTAATTCACCCCTCCACTTT | CASSEGVNSPLHF
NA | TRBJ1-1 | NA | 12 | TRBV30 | TGTGCCTGGAATTGGGGGAACACTGAAGCTTTCTTT | CAWNWGNTEAFF
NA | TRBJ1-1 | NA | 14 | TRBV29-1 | TGCAGCGTTGGGCGCGGGGGAACGGACACTGAAGCTTTCTTT | CSVGRGGTDTEAFF
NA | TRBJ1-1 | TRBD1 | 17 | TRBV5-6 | TGTGCCAGCAGCGAGGACAGGGGGGCCCTAAAAAACACTGAAGCTTTCTTT | CASSEDRGALKNTEAFF
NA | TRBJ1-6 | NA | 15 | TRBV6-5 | TGTGCCAGCAGAAGGGTGGCTAATGTGGGTTCACCCCTCCACTTT | CASRRVANVGSPLHF
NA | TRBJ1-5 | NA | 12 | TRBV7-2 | TGTGCCAGCAGTGATTATAGTCAGCCCCAGCATTTT | CASSDYSQPQHF
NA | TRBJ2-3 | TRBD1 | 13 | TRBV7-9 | TGTGCCAGCAGCTTAGGGTCCGGGACAGGGAGGTATTTT | CASSLGSGTGRYF
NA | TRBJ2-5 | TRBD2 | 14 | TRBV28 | TGTGCCAGCAGCCTGACTAGCGGGTGGGAGACCCAGTACTTC | CASSLTSGWETQYF
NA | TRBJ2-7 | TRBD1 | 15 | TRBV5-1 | TGCGCCAGCAGCCCAGGACAGGGGGGCTCTTACGAGCAGTACTTC | CASSPGQGGSYEQYF
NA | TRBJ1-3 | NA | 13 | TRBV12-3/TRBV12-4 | TGTGCCAGCAGTTTAAACAGGTGGAACACCATATATTTT | CASSLNRWNTIYF
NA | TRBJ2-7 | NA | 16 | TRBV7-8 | TGTGCCAGCAGCTTTTATGATCCTAGCTCCTCCTACGAGCAGTACTTC | CASSFYDPSSSYEQYF
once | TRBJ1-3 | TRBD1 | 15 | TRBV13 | TGTGCCAGCAGCCCCCAGCTGGGACAGAGAAACACCATATATTTT | CASSPQLGQRNTIYF
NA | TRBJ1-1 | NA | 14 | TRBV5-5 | TGTGCCAGCAGCCTAGAAGAATTTTACACTGAAGCTTTCTTT | CASSLEEFYTEAFF
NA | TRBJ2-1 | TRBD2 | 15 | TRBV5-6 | TGTGCCAGCAGCTTCGTTAGCGGGGGATACAATGAGCAGTTCTTC | CASSFVSGGYNEQFF
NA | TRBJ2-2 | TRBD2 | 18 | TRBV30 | TGTGCCTGGAGTGTTGGTCTAGCGGGCCTTATGCACACCGGGGAGCTGTTTTTT | CAWSVGLAGLMHTGELFF
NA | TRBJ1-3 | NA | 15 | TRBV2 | TGTGCCAGCAGTGAAGTATCGGGTACTGGAAACACCATATATTTT | CASSEVSGTGNTIYF
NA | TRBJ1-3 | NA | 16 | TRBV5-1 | TGCGCCAGCAGCCTCACGGGACCGGACTCTGGAAACACCATATATTTT | CASSLTGPDSGNTIYF
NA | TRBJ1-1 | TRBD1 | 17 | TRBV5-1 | TGCGCCAGCAGCCTTACAGGGGGCCTCGGAATCCCCCCTGAAGCTTTCTTT | CASSLTGGLGIPPEAFF
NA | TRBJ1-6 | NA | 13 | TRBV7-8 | TGTGCCAGCAGCTCCCTCGATAATTCACCCCTCCACTTT | CASSSLDNSPLHF
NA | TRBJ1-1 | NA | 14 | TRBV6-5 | TGTGCCAGCAGCCGGGACAAGGTATACACTGAAGCTTTCTTT | CASSRDKVYTEAFF
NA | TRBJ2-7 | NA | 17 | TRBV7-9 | TGTGCCAGCAGCTTATCGACCCGACAGACCTCGTACTACGAGCAGTACTTC | CASSLSTRQTSYYEQYF
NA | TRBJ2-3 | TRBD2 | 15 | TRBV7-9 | TGTGCCAGCAGCCTTAGCGGGGGGGCGTCAGATACGCAGTATTTT | CASSLSGGASDTQYF
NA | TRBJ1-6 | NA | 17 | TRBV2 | TGTGCCAGCAGTAGATGGGACTCGAGCTCCTATAATTCACCCCTCCACTTT | CASSRWDSSSYNSPLHF
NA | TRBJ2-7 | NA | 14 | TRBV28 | TGTGCCAGCAGTTTATTGAGCAGGGCGAGGGAGCAGTACTTC | CASSLLSRAREQYF
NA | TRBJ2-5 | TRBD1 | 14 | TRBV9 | TGTGCCAGCAGCGCCCTGACAGGGGGAGAGACCCAGTACTTC | CASSALTGGETQYF
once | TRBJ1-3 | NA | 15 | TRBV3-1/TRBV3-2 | TGTGCCAGCAGCCAAGATCAGAGCTCTGGAAACACCATATATTTT | CASSQDQSSGNTIYF
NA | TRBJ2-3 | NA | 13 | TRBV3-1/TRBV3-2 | TGTGCCAGCAGCCAGGACTACCAAGATACGCAGTATTTT | CASSQDYQDTQYF
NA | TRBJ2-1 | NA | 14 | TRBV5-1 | TGCGCCAGCAGCAGGATGAGCTCCTACAATGAGCAGTTCTTC | CASSRMSSYNEQFF
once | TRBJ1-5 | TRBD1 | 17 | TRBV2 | TGTGCCAGCAGTGTTGGACAGGGTTATCGTAGCAATCAGCCCCAGCATTTT | CASSVGQGYRSNQPQHF
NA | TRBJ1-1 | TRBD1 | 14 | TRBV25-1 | TGTGCCAGCAGGACAGGGGAGGTGAACACTGAAGCTTTCTTT | CASRTGEVNTEAFF
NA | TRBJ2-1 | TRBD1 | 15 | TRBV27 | TGTGCCAGCAGTTTGAATGCAGGGGGCTACAATGAGCAGTTCTTC | CASSLNAGGYNEQFF
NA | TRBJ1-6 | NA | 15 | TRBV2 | TGTGCCAGCAGTGAATTAGGGGTTGATAATTCACCCCTCCACTTT | CASSELGVDNSPLHF
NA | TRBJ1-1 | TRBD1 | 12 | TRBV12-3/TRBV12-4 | TGTGCCAGCAGTCATCCGGGACAGGAAGCTTTCTTT | CASSHPGQEAFF
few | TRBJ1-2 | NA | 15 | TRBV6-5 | TGTGCCAGCAGGGACTCCGGGGGGAGGGAAGGTGGCTACACCTTC | CASRDSGGREGGYTF
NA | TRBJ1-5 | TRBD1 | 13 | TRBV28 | TGTGCCAGCAGTCCGGACAGGGCCTTGCCCCAGCATTTT | CASSPDRALPQHF
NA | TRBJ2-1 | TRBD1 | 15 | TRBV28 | TGTGCCAGCGCATCGGACAGGGGGTATTACAATGAGCAGTTCTTC | CASASDRGYYNEQFF
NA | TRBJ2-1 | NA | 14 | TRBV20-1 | TGCAGTGCTAGTCGTGCAGTCTCCTACAATGAGCAGTTCTTC | CSASRAVSYNEQFF
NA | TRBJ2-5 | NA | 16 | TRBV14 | TGTGCCAGCAGCCCGTACCTTTCGGGGGAAGGAGAGACCCAGTACTTC | CASSPYLSGEGETQYF
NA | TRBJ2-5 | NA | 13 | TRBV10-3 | TGTGCCATCACCTCGGCGGACCAAGAGACCCAGTACTTC | CAITSADQETQYF
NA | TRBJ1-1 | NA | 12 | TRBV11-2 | TGTGCCAGCGGAGGGGTGGGCACTGAAGCTTTCTTT | CASGGVGTEAFF
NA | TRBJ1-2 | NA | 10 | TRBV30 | TGTGCCTCCTTAGGAAATGGCTACACCTTC | CASLGNGYTF
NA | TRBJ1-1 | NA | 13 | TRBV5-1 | TGCGCCAGCAGCTGGACAATGGACACTGAAGCTTTCTTT | CASSWTMDTEAFF
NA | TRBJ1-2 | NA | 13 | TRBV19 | TGTGCCAGTACTACAGCGGTCGGGGGTTCCTACACCTTC | CASTTAVGGSYTF
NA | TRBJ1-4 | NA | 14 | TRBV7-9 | TGTGCCAGCAGCCTTATGGGGGAAGGGGAAAAACTGTTTTTT | CASSLMGEGEKLFF
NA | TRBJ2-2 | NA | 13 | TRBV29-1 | TGCAGCGTAGGAGGTGTAATCTCCGGGGAGCTGTTTTTT | CSVGGVISGELFF
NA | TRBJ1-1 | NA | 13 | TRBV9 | TGTGCCAGCAGCGTAAATTCGGACACTGAAGCTTTCTTT | CASSVNSDTEAFF
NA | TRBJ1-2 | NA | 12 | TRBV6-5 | TGTGCCAGCGTGAAGTTCGGGTCTGGCTACACCTTC | CASVKFGSGYTF
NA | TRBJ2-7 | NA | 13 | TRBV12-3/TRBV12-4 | TGTGCCAGCAGCCACGAGGAACCCTACGAGCAGTACTTC | CASSHEEPYEQYF
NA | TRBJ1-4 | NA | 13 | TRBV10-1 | TGCGCCAGCAGTGAGCGGCTCAATGAAAAACTGTTTTTT | CASSERLNEKLFF
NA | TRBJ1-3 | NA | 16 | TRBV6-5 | TGTGCCAGCAGTTACGGGGCAGGGGCCGAGGGAAACACCATATATTTT | CASSYGAGAEGNTIYF
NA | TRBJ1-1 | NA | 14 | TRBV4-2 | TGTGCCAGCAGCCAAGTCGACGTGGAGAGAAAGGCTTTCTTT | CASSQVDVERKAFF
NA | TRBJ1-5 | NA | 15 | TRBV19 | TGTGCCAGTAATCACGCCAGGGGAAGTAGACAGCCCCAGCATTTT | CASNHARGSRQPQHF
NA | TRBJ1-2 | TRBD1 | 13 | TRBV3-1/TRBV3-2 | TGTGCCAGCAGCCAAGTGAGGGGGCTCGGCTACACCTTC | CASSQVRGLGYTF
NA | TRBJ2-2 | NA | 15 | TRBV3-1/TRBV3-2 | TGTGCCAGCAGCCAAGATCAGAAGAACACCGGGGAGCTGTTTTTT | CASSQDQKNTGELFF
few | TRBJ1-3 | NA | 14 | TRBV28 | TGTGCCAGCAGGAAAGTGGACATGGGAAACACCATATATTTT | CASRKVDMGNTIYF
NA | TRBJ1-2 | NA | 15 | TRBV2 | TGTGCCAGCAGTGCGGCAGGAAGGGCCTCCTATGGCTACACCTTC | CASSAAGRASYGYTF
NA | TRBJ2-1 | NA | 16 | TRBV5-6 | TGTGCCAGCAGCCCGAGTGCAGGGTGGAAGGGCAATGAGCAGTTCTTC | CASSPSAGWKGNEQFF
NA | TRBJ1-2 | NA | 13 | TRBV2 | TGTGCCAGCAGTGTAAACAGAGACTATGGCTACACCTTC | CASSVNRDYGYTF